A selection of T cell receptor beta chains follows, all from one sample in a study of cytomegalovirus exposure and HLA in healthy donors. Sequencing used immunoSEQ multiplex PCR; TCRdb keeps in-frame clones, though not all of them. The profile shows about 110,000 clones, 78% of them singletons. Sample: PBMCs. The source is a man aged 25-45 years in good health and CMV-seronegative. The CDR3 runs from the conserved cysteine through the conserved F or W. A D gene is named only where the DNA matches it firmly. Part of the rows lack a size; the others show once, few, many or a class for expanded clones.

>TRBV27|.|14|TRBJ1-1|.
TGTGCCAGCAGTTTGCGGGGAGACAGCACTGAAGCTTTCTTT
CASSLRGDSTEAFF
>TRBV7-9|.|15|TRBJ2-5|.
TGTGCCAGCAGCTTAGTTGGCAGGGGACAAGAGACCCAGTACTTC
CASSLVGRGQETQYF
>TRBV5-1|TRBD1|15|TRBJ2-7|.
TGCGCCAGCAGCAGGACAGGGGACCCTATAACCGAGCAGTACTTC
CASSRTGDPITEQYF
>TRBV18|.|16|TRBJ1-4|.
TGTGCCAGCTCACCGAGGGTAACTTCAACTAATGAAAAACTGTTTTTT
CASSPRVTSTNEKLFF
>TRBV11-2|.|12|TRBJ2-7|.
TGTGCCAGCAGCCACCGGGGAGGCGAGCAGTACTTC
CASSHRGGEQYF
>TRBV20-1|.|11|TRBJ2-7|.
TGCAGTGCTACGGGAGACTACGAGCAGTACTTC
CSATGDYEQYF
>TRBV6-5|.|14|TRBJ1-6|.
TGTGCAATCAGGGGTGGGGCGGATAATTCACCCCTCCACTTT
CAIRGGADNSPLHF
>TRBV7-9|.|14|TRBJ1-3|.
TGTGCCAGCAGCTTAGTGTCAGCTGGAAACACCATATATTTT
CASSLVSAGNTIYF
>TRBV10-3|.|13|TRBJ1-1|.
TGTGCCAGCTGTAGGACAGCAAACACTGAAGCTTTCTTT
CASCRTANTEAFF
>TRBV9|TRBD1|14|TRBJ2-3|.
TGTGCCAGCAGCGGGACAGGTAGCACAGATACGCAGTATTTT
CASSGTGSTDTQYF
>TRBV28|.|17|TRBJ1-4|.
TGTGCCAGCAGTTCGGTGGGAGAAGGAGTAACTAATGAAAAACTGTTTTTT
CASSSVGEGVTNEKLFF
>TRBV9|TRBD1|13|TRBJ2-7|.
TGTGCCAGCAGCGGGGGGACAGGGGATGGGCAGTACTTC
CASSGGTGDGQYF
>TRBV5-5|.|17|TRBJ1-2|.
TGTGCCAGCACCCAAGAAGGACTGGGGGGTGTTAACTATGGCTACACCTTC
CASTQEGLGGVNYGYTF
>TRBV30|TRBD1|11|TRBJ2-7|.
TGTGCCTTGAAGACAGGGGTCGAGCAGTACTTC
CALKTGVEQYF
>TRBV6-5|TRBD1|14|TRBJ1-2|few
TGTGCCAGCACCCAGACAGGGTCCAACTATGGCTACACCTTC
CASTQTGSNYGYTF
>TRBV10-3|TRBD2|17|TRBJ2-6|.
TGTGCCATCCAGGGGACTAGCGGGACTTCTGGGGCCAACGTCCTGACTTTC
CAIQGTSGTSGANVLTF
>TRBV10-2|.|13|TRBJ2-3|.
TGCGCCAGCAAGGGGGTACGCACAGATACGCAGTATTTT
CASKGVRTDTQYF
>TRBV7-9|TRBD2|14|TRBJ2-3|.
TGTGCCAGCAGCTCGGGACTAGCGGCAGATACGCAGTATTTT
CASSSGLAADTQYF
>TRBV6-6|.|14|TRBJ1-3|.
TGTGCCTGCAAGGGGACACAGGCTGGAAACACCATATATTTT
CACKGTQAGNTIYF
>TRBV11-2|TRBD2|19|TRBJ2-7|.
TGTGCCAGCAGCCCCGGACTAGCGGGAGGTCTCTACCGGACCCCCGAGCAGTACTTC
CASSPGLAGGLYRTPEQYF
>TRBV25-1|.|14|TRBJ2-7|.
TGTGCCAGCAGAAGGCAGGGCATCTCCTACGAGCAGTACTTC
CASRRQGISYEQYF
>TRBV4-3|.|16|TRBJ1-1|.
TGCGCCAGCAGCCAAGATCCGGTGACAGGGAACACTGAAGCTTTCTTT
CASSQDPVTGNTEAFF
>TRBV7-8|.|16|TRBJ1-6|.
TGTGCCAGCAGCTTAGAAGGAGCCGCCACCCTCGCGCCCCTCCACTTT
CASSLEGAATLAPLHF
>TRBV28|TRBD2|17|TRBJ2-3|many
TGTGCCAGCAGTTTATCCATCGGACTAGCGTTTGCAGATACGCAGTATTTT
CASSLSIGLAFADTQYF
>TRBV7-9|TRBD2|16|TRBJ2-4|once
TGTGCCAGCAGGGGACTAGCGGGAAAAGAGGGAAACATTCAGTACTTC
CASRGLAGKEGNIQYF
>TRBV7-2|.|16|TRBJ2-3|.
TGTGCCAGCAGCTTAGCAGGGGGGGGAAACACAGATACGCAGTATTTT
CASSLAGGGNTDTQYF
>TRBV30|.|12|TRBJ2-1|.
TGTGCCTGGGTGGGGCTCGCCAATGAGCAGTTCTTC
CAWVGLANEQFF
>TRBV19|TRBD1|14|TRBJ1-2|.
TGTGCCAGTAGCCAAAAGACAGGGCGCTATGGCTACACCTTC
CASSQKTGRYGYTF
>TRBV7-2|.|14|TRBJ2-7|.
TGTGCCAGCAGCCTCGAGACAGGACGGTACGAGCAGTACTTC
CASSLETGRYEQYF
>TRBV5-4|TRBD2|17|TRBJ2-1|once
TGTGCCAGCAGTTCCCATCCAGCGGGGGCCGGAGACAATGAGCAGTTCTTC
CASSSHPAGAGDNEQFF
>TRBV9|.|13|TRBJ2-3|.
TGTGCCAGCAGCCCCTATAGCACAGATACGCAGTATTTT
CASSPYSTDTQYF
>TRBV4-1|.|15|TRBJ1-1|.
TGCGCCAGCAGCCAAGACTTGTCCAGGGGCACTGAAGCTTTCTTT
CASSQDLSRGTEAFF
>TRBV5-1|.|17|TRBJ1-3|.
TGCGCCAGCAGCTTGGAATATATGTCCCCCTCTGGAAACACCATATATTTT
CASSLEYMSPSGNTIYF
>TRBV7-9|.|17|TRBJ2-7|.
TGTGCCAGCAGCCCCCCCGCTGGAGTCCCTCGATTCTACGAGCAGTACTTC
CASSPPAGVPRFYEQYF
>TRBV30|TRBD1|15|TRBJ1-3|.
TGTGCCTGGAGCGGACAGGCGTATTCTGGAAACACCATATATTTT
CAWSGQAYSGNTIYF
>TRBV14|TRBD1|14|TRBJ1-1|.
TGTGCCAGCAGCCCGGACAGGGGGCGACCTGAAGCTTTCTTT
CASSPDRGRPEAFF
>TRBV29-1|TRBD1|14|TRBJ1-1|.
TGCAGCGTTGACTCCGACAGGGCATACACTGAAGCTTTCTTT
CSVDSDRAYTEAFF
>TRBV9|TRBD1|14|TRBJ1-4|.
TGTGCCAGCAGCCGGGACAGCGGTAGGGAAAAACTGTTTTTT
CASSRDSGREKLFF
>TRBV6-4|.|14|TRBJ2-2|.
TGTGCCAGCAGTGACTCAGGAGACACCGGGGAGCTGTTTTTT
CASSDSGDTGELFF